The T cell receptor (beta chain) under discussion was sequenced for a study of blood T cell repertoires in COVID-19. Study context: The study drew acute and convalescent COVID-19 samples from the United States, Italy and Spain. In each case, the material was cDNA or gDNA derived from T cells, B-cell-depleted T cells, or PBMCs.

Original analysis: Amplification of reference gene primers was used by the study to estimate nucleated cell counts. This table comes from immunoSEQ multiplex PCR, and its TCRdb copy is limited to in-frame clones, with some not included. D and trimming were read from the DNA, whereas the V and J calls and clone size are those reported in that table. Of 150,000 to 200,000 clones in the sample, roughly 90% are singletons; the top ten hold about 18%. The V end lost 3 bases, the J end lost 9 bases, and 12 bases lay between the germline ends. The CDR3 length is 13 residues. The germline gives CDR1 SNHLY, CDR2 FYNNEI.

The rearrangement joins TRBV2 to TRBJ1-5, with D possibly matching TRBD1 (5 bases). Material for sequencing was peripheral blood. The sequence derives from a man between 60 and 70 years old with active or convalescent COVID-19. This CDR3 is CASSDRVMRPQHF. DNA of the CDR3: TGTGCCAGCAGTGACAGGGTGATGAGGCCCCAGCATTTT. Using reference TRBV2 and TRBJ1-5 for the parts outside the CDR3, the full variable domain is EPEVTQTPSHQVTQMGQEVILRCVPISNHLYFYWYRQILGQKVEFLVSFYNNEISEKSEIFDDQFSVERPDGSNFTLKIRSTKLEDSAMYFCASSDRVMRPQHFGDGTRLSIL.